These T cell receptor beta chains were read from a single sample in a study of long-term antiretroviral therapy in people with HIV. Only in-frame clones appear in the TCRdb table, and some are missing; sequencing was by immunoSEQ multiplex PCR. The sample has about 22,000 clones; about 80% are singletons. Sequenced material: unsorted PBMCs, taken 4.1 years after starting antiretroviral therapy. Receptor source: a woman aged 35 to 49 with HIV. Both conserved end residues are part of each CDR3. A D gene is named only where the DNA matches it firmly. Clone sizes are given selectively: once, few, many, or a class where the clone is expanded.

d_gene	abundance	len	v_gene	j_gene	CDR3nt	CDR3aa
-	-	17	TRBV5-5	TRBJ1-3	TGTGCCAGCAGCTTAGGATTCGGTCTGAGATCTGGAAACACCATATATTTT	CASSLGFGLRSGNTIYF
-	-	12	TRBV15	TRBJ1-2	TGTGCCACCAGCACCAATCGGATCGGCTACACCTTC	CATSTNRIGYTF
TRBD2	-	15	TRBV6-1	TRBJ2-1	TGTGCCAGCAGCCGAACTAGCGGGAGTATCGATGAGCAGTTCTTC	CASSRTSGSIDEQFF
TRBD1	-	16	TRBV2	TRBJ1-1	TGTGCCAGCAGTGAAAGTGAGACAGGGCCTTTGGGTGAAGCTTTCTTT	CASSESETGPLGEAFF
-	-	13	TRBV10-3	TRBJ2-7	TGTGCCATCCGGGACTCGGCGGACTACGAGCAGTACTTC	CAIRDSADYEQYF
-	few	14	TRBV29-1	TRBJ2-7	TGCAGCGTTGAAGGGGGCCGAAGCTCCTACGAGCAGTACTTC	CSVEGGRSSYEQYF
-	once	13	TRBV27	TRBJ1-1	TGTGCCAGCAGTTCCGGCAGGCGCACTGAAGCTTTCTTT	CASSSGRRTEAFF
TRBD1	-	14	TRBV19	TRBJ1-1	TGTGCCAGTAGTCGACAGGGGGGTTCCACTGAAGCTTTCTTT	CASSRQGGSTEAFF
-	few	13	TRBV2	TRBJ1-6	TGTGCCAGCAGTGAAGCGTATAGCTCACCCCTCCACTTT	CASSEAYSSPLHF
-	-	14	TRBV2	TRBJ2-5	TGTGCCAGCAGTTCAGACAGATTCCAAGAGACCCAGTACTTC	CASSSDRFQETQYF
-	-	13	TRBV11-3	TRBJ1-1	TGTGCCAGCAGCTTAGAGGGGAGCACTGAAGCTTTCTTT	CASSLEGSTEAFF
TRBD2	-	14	TRBV7-9	TRBJ2-5	TGTGCCAGCAGCTTAACTAGCGGGGGGGAGACCCAGTACTTC	CASSLTSGGETQYF
-	-	14	TRBV27	TRBJ2-5	TGTGCCAGCAGTTTCACGGGAGCAGGGGAGACCCAGTACTTC	CASSFTGAGETQYF
-	-	14	TRBV27	TRBJ2-1	TGTGCCAGCAGTCGGGGGAGCTCCTACAATGAGCAGTTCTTC	CASSRGSSYNEQFF
TRBD1	-	14	TRBV5-1	TRBJ1-1	TGCGCCAGCAGCAAGTCCGGGACAGGTATTGAAGCTTTCTTT	CASSKSGTGIEAFF
TRBD2	-	16	TRBV5-1	TRBJ2-2	TGCGCCAGCAGCGCCCTAGCGGGAATAAACACCGGGGAGCTGTTTTTT	CASSALAGINTGELFF
-	-	17	TRBV2	TRBJ2-3	TGTGCCAGCAGTTTTCCGGGACTCCGATCTAGCACAGATACGCAGTATTTT	CASSFPGLRSSTDTQYF
TRBD1	-	13	TRBV6-5	TRBJ1-2	TGTGCCAGCAGTTCCGGGACAGGGAAGGGCTACACCTTC	CASSSGTGKGYTF
TRBD2	-	18	TRBV9	TRBJ2-1	TGTGCCAGCAGCTTAACTGGACTAGCGGGGGATGTTCTGAATGAGCAGTTCTTC	CASSLTGLAGDVLNEQFF
-	-	13	TRBV5-4	TRBJ1-2	TGTGCCAGCAGCTTGGGGGAGGTCTATGGCTACACCTTC	CASSLGEVYGYTF
-	-	15	TRBV4-1	TRBJ1-2	TGCGCCAGCAGCCAAGATAGGGTGACGGGCCCCACGTTCACCTTC	CASSQDRVTGPTFTF
-	-	14	TRBV11-3	TRBJ2-7	TGTGCCAGCAGCTTATCCTTCGGGCTTGGGGAGCAGTACTTC	CASSLSFGLGEQYF
-	-	15	TRBV6-5	TRBJ2-3	TGTGCCAGCAGTTACTCGCAGGGGAGCACAGATACGCAGTATTTT	CASSYSQGSTDTQYF
-	few	15	TRBV5-1	TRBJ1-1	TGCGCCAGCAGCCCCCTGCCAGGCGAGAACACTGAAGCTTTCTTT	CASSPLPGENTEAFF
-	-	14	TRBV7-6	TRBJ2-3	TGTGCCAGCAGCTTAGCTGGCGGGGTAGATACGCAGTATTTT	CASSLAGGVDTQYF
-	-	15	TRBV6-6	TRBJ1-1	TGTGCCAGCAGTTTCCCGGGTGCCATGAACACTGAAGCTTTCTTT	CASSFPGAMNTEAFF
TRBD2	once	19	TRBV19	TRBJ2-2	TGTGCCAGTAGTATAAGGGGACTAGCGGGGGGAGCGAACACCGGGGAGCTGTTTTTT	CASSIRGLAGGANTGELFF
-	few	15	TRBV2	TRBJ1-2	TGTGCCAGCAGTGAGAGGTGGCAGGGGTACTATGGCTACACCTTC	CASSERWQGYYGYTF
TRBD2	-	14	TRBV4-1	TRBJ2-5	TGCGCCAGCTCAGGCGGGGGGGCGAGGGAGACCCAGTACTTC	CASSGGGARETQYF
-	-	16	TRBV25-1	TRBJ2-7	TGTGCCAGGTTGTACCGGGGTGAGCGTATCTCCTACGAGCAGTACTTC	CARLYRGERISYEQYF
-	-	13	TRBV11-3	TRBJ1-2	TGTGCCAGCAGCTTACAGGGGTCCTATGGCTACACCTTC	CASSLQGSYGYTF
-	-	11	TRBV12-5	TRBJ1-5	TGTGCTAGTGGGCTTGATCAGCCCCAGCATTTT	CASGLDQPQHF
-	-	12	TRBV9	TRBJ2-3	TGTGCCAGCAGCGTAGGCGAAGGTACGCAGTATTTT	CASSVGEGTQYF
-	few	13	TRBV11-2	TRBJ1-5	TGTGCCAGCAGCTTAGTCCAAGATCAGCCCCAGCATTTT	CASSLVQDQPQHF
TRBD2	-	15	TRBV19	TRBJ2-1	TGTGCCAGTAGTAGCGGGGGGAGCTCCTACAATGAGCAGTTCTTC	CASSSGGSSYNEQFF
-	-	14	TRBV4-2	TRBJ2-1	TGTGCCAGCAGCCCCGGAGGGTCCTACAATGAGCAGTTCTTC	CASSPGGSYNEQFF
-	-	16	TRBV5-4	TRBJ2-1	TGTGCCAGCAGCTTGGAAACAGGGAGATTGGGAGGTGAGCAGTTCTTC	CASSLETGRLGGEQFF
TRBD1	-	15	TRBV12-5	TRBJ1-2	TGTGCTAGTGGGGACGTGGCAGGGGGCGACTATGGCTACACCTTC	CASGDVAGGDYGYTF
-	-	16	TRBV5-4	TRBJ1-4	TGTGCCAGCAGCTTAAGACAGACCGCAACTAATGAAAAACTGTTTTTT	CASSLRQTATNEKLFF
TRBD2	-	16	TRBV5-6	TRBJ2-3	TGTGCCAGCAGCCACCTAGCGGGGGGGCTCACAGATACGCAGTATTTT	CASSHLAGGLTDTQYF
-	-	14	TRBV10-3	TRBJ1-5	TGTGCCATCAGGAGGGACCCGGGCCATCAGCCCCAGCATTTT	CAIRRDPGHQPQHF
TRBD2	few	15	TRBV7-6	TRBJ2-7	TGTGCCAGCAGCCGACTAGCGGGAGGGAGCTACGAGCAGTACTTC	CASSRLAGGSYEQYF